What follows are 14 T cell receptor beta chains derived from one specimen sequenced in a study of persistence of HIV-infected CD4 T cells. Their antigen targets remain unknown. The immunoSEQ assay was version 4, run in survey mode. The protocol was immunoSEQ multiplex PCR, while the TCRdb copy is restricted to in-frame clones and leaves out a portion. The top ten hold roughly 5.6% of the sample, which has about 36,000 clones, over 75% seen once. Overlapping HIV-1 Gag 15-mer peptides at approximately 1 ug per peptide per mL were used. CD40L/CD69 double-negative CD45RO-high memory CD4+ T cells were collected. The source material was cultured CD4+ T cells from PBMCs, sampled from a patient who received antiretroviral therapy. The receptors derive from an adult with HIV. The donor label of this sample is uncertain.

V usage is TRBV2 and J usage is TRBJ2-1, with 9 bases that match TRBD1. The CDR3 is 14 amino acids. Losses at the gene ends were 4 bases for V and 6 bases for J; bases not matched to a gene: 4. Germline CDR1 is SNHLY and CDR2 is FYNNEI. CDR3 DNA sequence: TGTGCCAGCAGTGGGGACAGGGTAGTCAATGAGCAGTTCTTC. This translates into CASSGDRVVNEQFF.

CDR3 coding DNA: TGTGCCAGCAGCAGCACTAGCGGCCTGGGGGATACGCAGTATTTT. Translation gives CASSSTSGLGDTQYF. This rearrangement joins TRBV7-2 to TRBJ2-3, with 8 positions matching TRBD2. The CDR3 is 15 residues long. The V gene's germline CDR1 is SGHTA and CDR2 FQGNSA. V was pared by 5 bases and J by 6 bases, with 10 bases of the junction left unmatched.

This chain's CDR3 is CATSRARAPVAGSNTGELFF. For the CDR3, the DNA is TGTGCCACCAGCAGAGCCCGGGCCCCGGTAGCGGGCTCGAACACCGGGGAGCTGTTTTTT. The chain is built from TRBV15 and TRBJ2-2; TRBD2 matches 7 bases. The CDR3 runs 20 residues. V gave up 1 base and J gave up 0 bases; unmatched junction bases: 14. CDR1 is LNHNV, CDR2 YYDKDF, per germline (reference sequence).

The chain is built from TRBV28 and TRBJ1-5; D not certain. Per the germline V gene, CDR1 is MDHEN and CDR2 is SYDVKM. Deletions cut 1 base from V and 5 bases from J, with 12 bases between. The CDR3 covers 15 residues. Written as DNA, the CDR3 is TGTGCCAGCAGTTTATATCTTCAGGACGATCAGCCCCAGCATTTT. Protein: CASSLYLQDDQPQHF.

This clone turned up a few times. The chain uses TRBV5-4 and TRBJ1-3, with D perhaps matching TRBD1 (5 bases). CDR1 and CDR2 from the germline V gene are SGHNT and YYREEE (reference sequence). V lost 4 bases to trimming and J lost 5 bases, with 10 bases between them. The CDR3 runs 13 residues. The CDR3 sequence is CASSEGTRNTIYF. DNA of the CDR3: TGTGCCAGCAGCGAAGGGACGCGAAACACCATATATTTT. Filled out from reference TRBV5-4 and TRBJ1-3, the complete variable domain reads ETGVTQSPTHLIKTRGQQVTLRCSSQSGHNTVSWYQQALGQGPQFIFQYYREEENGRGNFPPRFSGLQFPNYSSELNVNALELDDSALYLCASSEGTRNTIYFGEGSWLTVV.

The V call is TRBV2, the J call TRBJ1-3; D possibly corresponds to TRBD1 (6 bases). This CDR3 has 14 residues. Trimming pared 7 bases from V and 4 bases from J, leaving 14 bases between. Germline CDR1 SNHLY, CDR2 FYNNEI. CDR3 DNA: TGTGCCAGCACCGAGGAGGGGGTCGGAAACACCATATATTTT. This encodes CASTEEGVGNTIYF.

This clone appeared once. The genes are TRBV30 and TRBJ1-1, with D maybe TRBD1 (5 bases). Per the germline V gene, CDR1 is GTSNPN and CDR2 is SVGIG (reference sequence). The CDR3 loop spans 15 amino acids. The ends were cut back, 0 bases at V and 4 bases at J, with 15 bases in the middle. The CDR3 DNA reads TGTGCCTGGAGTGTATGGAATACCGGGGGCACTGAAGCTTTCTTT. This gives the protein CAWSVWNTGGTEAFF. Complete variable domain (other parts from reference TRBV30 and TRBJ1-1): SQTIHQWPATLVQPVGSPLSLECTVEGTSNPNLYWYRQAAGRGLQLLFYSVGIGQISSEVPQNLSASRPQDRQFILSSKKLLLSDSGFYLCAWSVWNTGGTEAFFGQGTRLTVV.

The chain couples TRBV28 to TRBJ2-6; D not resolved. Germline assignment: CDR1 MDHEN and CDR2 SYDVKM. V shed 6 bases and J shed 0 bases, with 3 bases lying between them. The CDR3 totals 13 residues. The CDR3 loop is CASSRSGANVLTF. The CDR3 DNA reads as TGTGCCAGCAGCCGCTCTGGGGCCAACGTCCTGACTTTC.

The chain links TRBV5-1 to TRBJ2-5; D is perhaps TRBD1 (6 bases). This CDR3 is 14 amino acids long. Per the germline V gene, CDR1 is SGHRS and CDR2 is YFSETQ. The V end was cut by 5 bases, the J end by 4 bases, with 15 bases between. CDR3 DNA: TGCGCCAGCAGGCTCAGGGGTACGGCAGAGACCCAGTACTTC. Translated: CASRLRGTAETQYF.

The CDR3 bases are TGTGCCAGCAGCTTAGCGGGGGTCGGGGACAGGGTATCTTCTTCACCCCTCCACTTT. This codes for CASSLAGVGDRVSSSPLHF. This sequence joins TRBV7-6 and TRBJ1-6; TRBD1 matches 9 bases. Germline V CDR1 and CDR2: SGHVS, FNYEAQ. CDR3 length: 19 residues. J was trimmed by 9 bases and V by 0 bases; bases with no gene match: 15.

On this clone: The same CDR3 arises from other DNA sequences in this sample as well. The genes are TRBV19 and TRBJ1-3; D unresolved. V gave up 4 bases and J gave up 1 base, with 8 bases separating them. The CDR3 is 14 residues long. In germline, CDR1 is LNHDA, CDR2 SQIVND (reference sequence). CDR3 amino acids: CASSKVSSGNTIYF. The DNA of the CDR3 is TGTGCCAGTAGTAAAGTGTCTTCTGGAAACACCATATATTTT.

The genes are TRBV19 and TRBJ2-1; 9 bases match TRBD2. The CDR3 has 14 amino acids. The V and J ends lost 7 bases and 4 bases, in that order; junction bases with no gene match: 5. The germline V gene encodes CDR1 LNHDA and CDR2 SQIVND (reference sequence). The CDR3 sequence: CASTIAGVYNEQFF. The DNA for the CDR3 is TGTGCCAGTACCATAGCGGGGGTGTACAATGAGCAGTTCTTC. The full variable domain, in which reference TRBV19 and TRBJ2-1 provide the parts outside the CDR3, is DGGITQSPKYLFRKEGQNVTLSCEQNLNHDAMYWYRQDPGQGLRLIYYSQIVNDFQKGDIAEGYSVSREKKESFPLTVTSAQKNPTAFYLCASTIAGVYNEQFFGPGTRLTVL.

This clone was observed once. The CDR3 loop reads CASSPEQWELGFF. DNA for the CDR3: TGTGCCAGCTCACCTGAACAGTGGGAGTTGGGGTTCTTC. The chain uses TRBV18 and TRBJ2-1; a weak D match, TRBD2 (5 bases). This CDR3 has 13 residues. Germline V CDR1 and CDR2: KGHSH, LQKENI. Trimming removed 3 bases from V and 15 bases from J, with 18 bases in between.

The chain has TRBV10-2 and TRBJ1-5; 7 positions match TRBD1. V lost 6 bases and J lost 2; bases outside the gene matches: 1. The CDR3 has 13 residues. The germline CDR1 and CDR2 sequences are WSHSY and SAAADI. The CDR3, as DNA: TGCGCCAGCAGCGGACAGGGCAATCAGCCCCAGCATTTT. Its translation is CASSGQGNQPQHF.